This passage covers 2 T cell receptor beta chains from one sample sequenced in a study of blood T cell repertoires in COVID-19. Produced via immunoSEQ multiplex PCR; TCRdb's table is partial and in-frame only. The top ten clones hold approximately 5.1% of a sample with under 250,000 clones, about 85% of them seen once. The sequenced sample consisted of peripheral blood. The origin of the receptors is a woman aged 55-70 years who had recovered from COVID-19.

The CDR3 DNA reads TGTGCCAGCAGCTTGGGGCTTAGCTCCTATAATTCACCCCTCCACTTT. Translation gives CASSLGLSSYNSPLHF. The J gene is TRBJ1-6, the V gene TRBV7-2; D might be TRBD1 (5 bases). V shed 3 bases and J shed 0 bases, with 9 bases lying between them. The CDR3 runs 16 residues. CDR1 and CDR2 (germline): SGHTA, FQGNSA.

This chain joins TRBV28 and TRBJ1-6; 10 nucleotides align to TRBD1. The CDR3 totals 15 residues. V lost 6 bases to trimming and J lost 7 bases; unmatched junction nucleotides: 6. Germline CDR1 and CDR2: MDHEN and SYDVKM. The CDR3 coding sequence is TGTGCCAGCAGCATCTGGGGACAGGGGAATTCACCCCTCCACTTT. This translates into CASSIWGQGNSPLHF. Complete variable domain (other parts from reference TRBV28 and TRBJ1-6): DVKVTQSSRYLVKRTGEKVFLECVQDMDHENMFWYRQDPGLGLRLIYFSYDVKMKEKGDIPEGYSVSREKKERFSLILESASTNQTSMYLCASSIWGQGNSPLHFGNGTRLTVT.